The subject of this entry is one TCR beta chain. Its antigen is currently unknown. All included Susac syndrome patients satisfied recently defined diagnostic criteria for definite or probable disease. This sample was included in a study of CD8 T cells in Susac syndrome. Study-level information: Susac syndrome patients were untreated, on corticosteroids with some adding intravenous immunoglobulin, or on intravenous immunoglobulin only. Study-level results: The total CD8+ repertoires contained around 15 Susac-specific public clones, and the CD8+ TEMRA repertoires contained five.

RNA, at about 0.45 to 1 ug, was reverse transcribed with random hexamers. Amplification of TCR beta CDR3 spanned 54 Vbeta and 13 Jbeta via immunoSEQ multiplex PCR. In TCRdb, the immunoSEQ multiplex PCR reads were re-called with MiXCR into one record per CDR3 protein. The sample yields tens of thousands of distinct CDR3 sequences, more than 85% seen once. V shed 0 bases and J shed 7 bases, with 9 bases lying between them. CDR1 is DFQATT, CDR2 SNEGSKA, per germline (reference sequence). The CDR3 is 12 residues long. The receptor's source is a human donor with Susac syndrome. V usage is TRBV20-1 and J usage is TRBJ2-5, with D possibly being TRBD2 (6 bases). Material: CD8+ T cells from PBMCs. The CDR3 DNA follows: TGCAGTGCTAGAGACCTTAGCGGGACCCAGTACTTC. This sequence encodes CSARDLSGTQYF.